The 7 T cell receptor beta chains in this list originate from one sample, sequenced in a study of cytomegalovirus exposure and HLA in healthy donors. 13 Jbeta primers and 60 Vbeta primers were used for the PCR. Libraries were prepared by immunoSEQ multiplex PCR; TCRdb keeps only in-frame clonotypes and omits some of them. The sample consists of approximately 120,000 clones, about 80% of them appearing once. The sequenced material came from PBMCs. The receptors come from a woman in her 50s in good health and CMV-seropositive.

The chain uses TRBV7-2 and TRBJ1-5, with 8 bases fitting TRBD1. The CDR3 totals 17 residues. Germline loops: CDR1 SGHTA, CDR2 FQGNSA. After removal of 4 bases from V and 0 bases from J, the junction contained 8 bases not matched to a gene. The CDR3 DNA reads TGTGCCAGCAGCTCCCGGACAGGGTTTAATAGCAATCAGCCCCAGCATTTT. This sequence encodes CASSSRTGFNSNQPQHF.

J is TRBJ1-4 and V is TRBV10-3; TRBD1 matches at 7 bases. This CDR3 comprises 15 residues. V was pared by 10 bases and J by 3 bases, with 11 bases of the junction left unmatched. Germline lookup yields CDR1 ENHRY and CDR2 SYGVKD. The CDR3 nucleotides read TGTGCCACCACCCCCTCCCAGGGGGCTAATGAAAAACTGTTTTTT. Protein sequence: CATTPSQGANEKLFF.

The CDR3 DNA is TGTGCCAGTTTCGCGGGGACGACAGGGTACGGAAACACCATATATTTT. Translated: CASFAGTTGYGNTIYF. The chain is built from TRBV5-5 and TRBJ1-3, with 7 nucleotides matching TRBD1. The V and J ends lost 8 bases and 4 bases, in that order; junction bases with no gene match: 15. This CDR3 region has 16 residues. The germline V gene has CDR1 SGHKS and CDR2 YYEKEE (reference sequence).

This clone is a singleton in its sample. V and J are TRBV5-5 and TRBJ2-6; TRBD1 agrees at 11 bases. The germline V gene has CDR1 SGHKS and CDR2 YYEKEE (reference sequence). The CDR3 sequence is 16 residues long. The junction had 2 bases not matched to a gene; V was cut back by 3 bases and J by 3 bases. The CDR3, as DNA: TGTGCCAGCAGCTGGGGGACAGGGGGTGGGGCCAACGTCCTGACTTTC. Translation: CASSWGTGGGANVLTF.

The genes are TRBV5-4 and TRBJ2-5, with D tentatively TRBD2 (6 bases). V was pared by 0 bases and J by 4 bases, with 10 bases between. CDR1 and CDR2 from the germline V gene are SGHNT and YYREEE (reference sequence). This CDR3 is built from 14 residues. The CDR3 DNA sequence: TGTGCCAGCAGCTTGGGACGGGAGCGAGAGACCCAGTACTTC. It yields the protein CASSLGRERETQYF.

V and J are TRBV2 and TRBJ2-7; TRBD1 agrees at 8 bases. Losses at the gene ends were 10 bases for V and 6 bases for J; bases not matched to a gene: 5. CDR3 length: 11 amino acids. Germline V gene data show CDR1 as SNHLY and CDR2 as FYNNEI. CDR3 in amino acids: CATYTGGEQYF. The CDR3, as DNA: TGTGCCACCTACACAGGGGGCGAGCAGTACTTC. The variable domain in full, with the rest retrieved from reference TRBV2 and TRBJ2-7, is EPEVTQTPSHQVTQMGQEVILRCVPISNHLYFYWYRQILGQKVEFLVSFYNNEISEKSEIFDDQFSVERPDGSNFTLKIRSTKLEDSAMYFCATYTGGEQYFGPGTRLTVT.

This clone showed up just a few times. The chain joins TRBV27 to TRBJ2-2; D unresolved. V lost 3 bases, J lost 5 bases, and 10 bases lay in between. There are 14 residues in the CDR3. Germline CDR1 reads MNHEY; CDR2 reads SMNVEV (reference sequence). CDR3 DNA: TGTGCCAGCAGTTTGTCACAGTCTACCGGGGAGCTGTTTTTT. Translated: CASSLSQSTGELFF.